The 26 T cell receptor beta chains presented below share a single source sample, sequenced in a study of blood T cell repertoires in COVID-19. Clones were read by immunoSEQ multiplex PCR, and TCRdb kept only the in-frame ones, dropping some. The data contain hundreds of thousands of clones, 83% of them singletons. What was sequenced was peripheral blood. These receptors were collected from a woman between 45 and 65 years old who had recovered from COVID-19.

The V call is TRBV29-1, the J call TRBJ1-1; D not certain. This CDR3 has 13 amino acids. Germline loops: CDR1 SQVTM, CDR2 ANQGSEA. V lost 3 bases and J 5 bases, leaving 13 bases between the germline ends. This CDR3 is CSVDGRGGTEAFF. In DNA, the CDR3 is TGCAGCGTTGACGGGCGGGGTGGAACTGAAGCTTTCTTT. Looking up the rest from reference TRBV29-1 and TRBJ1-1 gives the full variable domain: SAVISQKPSRDICQRGTSLTIQCQVDSQVTMMFWYRQQPGQSLTLIATANQGSEATYESGFVIDKFPISRPNLTFSTLTVSNMSPEDSSIYLCSVDGRGGTEAFFGQGTRLTVV.

The CDR3 region is CASSNPSGGAPGELFF. Written as DNA, the CDR3 is TGTGCCAGCAGTAACCCTAGCGGGGGGGCCCCCGGGGAGCTGTTTTTT. The chain couples TRBV7-6 to TRBJ2-2, with 12 bases fitting TRBD2. The CDR3 runs 16 residues. CDR1 and CDR2 from the germline V gene are SGHVS and FNYEAQ. J was trimmed by 6 bases and V by 6 bases; bases with no gene match: 8.

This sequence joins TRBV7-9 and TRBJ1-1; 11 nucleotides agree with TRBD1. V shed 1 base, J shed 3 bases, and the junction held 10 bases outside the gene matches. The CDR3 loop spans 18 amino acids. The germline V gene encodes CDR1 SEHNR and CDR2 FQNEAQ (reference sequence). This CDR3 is CASSLGNYQGQGDTEAFF. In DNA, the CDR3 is TGTGCCAGCAGCTTAGGTAATTATCAGGGACAGGGGGACACTGAAGCTTTCTTT.

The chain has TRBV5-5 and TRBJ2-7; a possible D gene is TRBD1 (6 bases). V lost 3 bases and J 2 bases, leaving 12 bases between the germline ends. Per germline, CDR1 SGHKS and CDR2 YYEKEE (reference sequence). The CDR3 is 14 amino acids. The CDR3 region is CASSSRQAPYEQYF. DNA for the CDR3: TGTGCCAGCAGCTCTAGACAGGCCCCCTACGAGCAGTACTTC.

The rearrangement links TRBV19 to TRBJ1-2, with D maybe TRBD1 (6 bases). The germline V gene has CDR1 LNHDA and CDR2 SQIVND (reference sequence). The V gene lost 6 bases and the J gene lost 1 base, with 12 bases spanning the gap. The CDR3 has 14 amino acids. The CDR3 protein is CASRVRGLNYGYTF. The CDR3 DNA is TGTGCCAGTAGGGTCAGGGGCCTTAACTATGGCTACACCTTC.

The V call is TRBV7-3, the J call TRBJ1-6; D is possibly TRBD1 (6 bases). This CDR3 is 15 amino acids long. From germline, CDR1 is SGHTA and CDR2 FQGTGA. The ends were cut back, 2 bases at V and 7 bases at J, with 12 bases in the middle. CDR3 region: CASSLDGGYNSPLHF. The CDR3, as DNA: TGTGCCAGCAGCTTAGATGGGGGCTACAATTCACCCCTCCACTTT.

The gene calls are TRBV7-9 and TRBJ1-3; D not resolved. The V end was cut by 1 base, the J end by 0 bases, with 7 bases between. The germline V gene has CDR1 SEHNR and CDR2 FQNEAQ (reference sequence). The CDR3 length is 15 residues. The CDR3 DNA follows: TGTGCCAGCAGCTTAGACGGTTTCTCTGGAAACACCATATATTTT. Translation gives CASSLDGFSGNTIYF.

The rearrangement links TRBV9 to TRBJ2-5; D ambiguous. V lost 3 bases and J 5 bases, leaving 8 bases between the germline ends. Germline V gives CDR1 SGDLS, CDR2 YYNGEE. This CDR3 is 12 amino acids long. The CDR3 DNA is TGTGCCAGCAGCGATGCCGGGGAGACCCAGTACTTC. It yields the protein CASSDAGETQYF. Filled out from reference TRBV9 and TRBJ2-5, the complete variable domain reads DSGVTQTPKHLITATGQRVTLRCSPRSGDLSVYWYQQSLDQGLQFLIQYYNGEERAKGNILERFSAQQFPDLHSELNLSSLELGDSALYFCASSDAGETQYFGPGTRLLVL.

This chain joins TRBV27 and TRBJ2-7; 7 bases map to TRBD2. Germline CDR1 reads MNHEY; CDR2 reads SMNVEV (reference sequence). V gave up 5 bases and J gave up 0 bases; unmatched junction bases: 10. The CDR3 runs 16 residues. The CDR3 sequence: CASSLGPGGPSYEQYF. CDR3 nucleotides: TGTGCCAGCAGTCTAGGTCCGGGAGGTCCCTCCTACGAGCAGTACTTC.

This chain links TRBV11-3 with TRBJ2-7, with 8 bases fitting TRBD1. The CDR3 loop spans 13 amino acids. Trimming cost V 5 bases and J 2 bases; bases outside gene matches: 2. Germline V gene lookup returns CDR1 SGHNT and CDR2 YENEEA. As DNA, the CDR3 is TGTGCCAGCAGCCAGGGACAGGCCTACGAGCAGTACTTC. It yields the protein CASSQGQAYEQYF.

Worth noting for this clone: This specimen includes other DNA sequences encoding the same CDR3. The CDR3 sequence: CASSIDPGRRTEAFF. The CDR3 region has the DNA TGTGCCAGTAGTATAGATCCCGGGAGACGCACTGAAGCTTTCTTT. The chain is built from TRBV19 and TRBJ1-1; D gene ambiguous. V was trimmed by 0 bases and J by 4 bases, leaving 12 bases between them. CDR1 LNHDA and CDR2 SQIVND come from the germline V gene (reference sequence). This CDR3 region has 15 residues. Supplemented by reference TRBV19 and TRBJ1-1, the full variable domain reads DGGITQSPKYLFRKEGQNVTLSCEQNLNHDAMYWYRQDPGQGLRLIYYSQIVNDFQKGDIAEGYSVSREKKESFPLTVTSAQKNPTAFYLCASSIDPGRRTEAFFGQGTRLTVV.

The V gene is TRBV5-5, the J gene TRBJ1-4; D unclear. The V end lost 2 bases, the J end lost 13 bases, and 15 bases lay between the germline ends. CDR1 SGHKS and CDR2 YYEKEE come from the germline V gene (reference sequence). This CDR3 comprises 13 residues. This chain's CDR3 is CASSLSSPRALFF. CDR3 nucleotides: TGTGCCAGCAGCTTATCATCTCCGAGGGCACTGTTTTTT.

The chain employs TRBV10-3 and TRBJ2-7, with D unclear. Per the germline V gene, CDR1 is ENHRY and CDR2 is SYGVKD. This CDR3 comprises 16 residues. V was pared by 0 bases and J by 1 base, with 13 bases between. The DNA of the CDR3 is TGTGCCATCAGTGAGTCGTTCACAGAAAATTCCTACGAGCAGTACTTC. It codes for CAISESFTENSYEQYF.

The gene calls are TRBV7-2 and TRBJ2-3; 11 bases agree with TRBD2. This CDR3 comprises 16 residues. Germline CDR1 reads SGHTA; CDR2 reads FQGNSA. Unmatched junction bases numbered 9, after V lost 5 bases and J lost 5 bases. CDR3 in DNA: TGTGCCAGCAGCGTTACTAGCGGGAGCTGGATAGATACGCAGTATTTT. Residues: CASSVTSGSWIDTQYF.

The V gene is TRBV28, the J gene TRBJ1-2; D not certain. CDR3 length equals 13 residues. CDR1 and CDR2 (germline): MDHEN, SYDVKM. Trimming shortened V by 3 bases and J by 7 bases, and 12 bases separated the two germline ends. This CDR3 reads CASSFYSRGGYTF. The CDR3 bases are TGTGCCAGCAGTTTTTATTCTCGGGGTGGCTACACCTTC.

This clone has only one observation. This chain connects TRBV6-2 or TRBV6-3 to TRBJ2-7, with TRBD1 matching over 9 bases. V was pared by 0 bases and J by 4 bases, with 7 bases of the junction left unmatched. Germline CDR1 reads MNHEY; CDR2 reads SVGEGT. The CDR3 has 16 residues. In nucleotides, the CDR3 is TGTGCCAGCAGTTACTCGAAACGGACAGGGGAGTACGAGCAGTACTTC. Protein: CASSYSKRTGEYEQYF.

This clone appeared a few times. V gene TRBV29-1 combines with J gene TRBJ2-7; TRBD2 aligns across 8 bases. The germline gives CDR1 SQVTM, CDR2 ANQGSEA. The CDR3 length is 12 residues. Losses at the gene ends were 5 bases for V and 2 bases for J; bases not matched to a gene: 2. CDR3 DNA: TGCAGCGTTCGGGAGGGGGCCTACGAGCAGTACTTC. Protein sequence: CSVREGAYEQYF.

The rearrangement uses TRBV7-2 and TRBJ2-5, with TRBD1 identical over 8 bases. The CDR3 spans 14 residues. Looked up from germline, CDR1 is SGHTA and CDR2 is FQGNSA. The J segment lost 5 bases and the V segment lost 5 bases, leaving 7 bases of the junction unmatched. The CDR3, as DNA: TGTGCCAGCAGCCCGCAGGGGGCCGGGGAGACCCAGTACTTC. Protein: CASSPQGAGETQYF.

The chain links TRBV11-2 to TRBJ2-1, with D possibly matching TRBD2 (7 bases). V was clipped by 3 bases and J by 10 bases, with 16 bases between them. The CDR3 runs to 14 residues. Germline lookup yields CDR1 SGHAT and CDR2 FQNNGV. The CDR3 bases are TGTGCCAGCAGCTTCCTCATGTGGGGGGGCGAGCAGTTCTTC. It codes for CASSFLMWGGEQFF.

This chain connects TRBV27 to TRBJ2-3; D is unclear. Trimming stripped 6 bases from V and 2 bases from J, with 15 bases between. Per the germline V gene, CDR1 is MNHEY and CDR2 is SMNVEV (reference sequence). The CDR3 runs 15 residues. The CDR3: CASRTNRPHTDTQYF. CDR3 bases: TGTGCCAGCAGAACAAACCGCCCCCACACAGATACGCAGTATTTT.

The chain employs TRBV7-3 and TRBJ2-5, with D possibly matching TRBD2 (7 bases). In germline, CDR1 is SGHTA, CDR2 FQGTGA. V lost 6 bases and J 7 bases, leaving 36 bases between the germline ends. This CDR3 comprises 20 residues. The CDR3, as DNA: TGTGCCAGCAGAGGAACCGGGGGCGCGTGGACTAGTAGGGATGATGGGACCCAGTACTTC. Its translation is CASRGTGGAWTSRDDGTQYF.

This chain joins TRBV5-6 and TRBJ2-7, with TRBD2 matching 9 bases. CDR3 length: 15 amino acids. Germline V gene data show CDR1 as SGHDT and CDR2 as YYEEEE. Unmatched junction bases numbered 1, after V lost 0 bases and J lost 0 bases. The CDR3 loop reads CASSLVLAGSYEQYF. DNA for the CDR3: TGTGCCAGCAGCTTGGTACTAGCGGGCTCCTACGAGCAGTACTTC.

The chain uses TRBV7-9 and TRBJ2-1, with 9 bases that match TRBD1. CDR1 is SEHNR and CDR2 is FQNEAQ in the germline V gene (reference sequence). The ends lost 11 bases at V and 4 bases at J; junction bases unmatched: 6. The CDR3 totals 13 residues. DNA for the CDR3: TGTGCCGGAACGGGACAGGGTTACAATGAGCAGTTCTTC. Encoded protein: CAGTGQGYNEQFF.

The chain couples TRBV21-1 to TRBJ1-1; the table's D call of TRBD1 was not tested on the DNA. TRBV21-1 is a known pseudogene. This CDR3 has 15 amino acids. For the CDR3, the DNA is TGTGCCAGCAGCACCTGGACAGGGGGAAACACTGAAGCTTTCTTT. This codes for CASSTWTGGNTEAFF.

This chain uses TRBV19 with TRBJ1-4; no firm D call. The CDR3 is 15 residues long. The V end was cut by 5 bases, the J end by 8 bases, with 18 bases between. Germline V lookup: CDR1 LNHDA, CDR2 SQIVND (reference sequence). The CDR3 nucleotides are TGTGCCAGTAGTCAAGGAGGGAAGCTCCAAGAAAAACTGTTTTTT. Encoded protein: CASSQGGKLQEKLFF.

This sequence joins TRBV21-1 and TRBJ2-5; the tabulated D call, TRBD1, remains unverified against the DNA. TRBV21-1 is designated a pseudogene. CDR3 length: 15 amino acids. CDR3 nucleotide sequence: TGTGCCAGCAGCAAGATAGGGACAGGGGACGAGACCCAGTACTTC. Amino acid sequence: CASSKIGTGDETQYF.